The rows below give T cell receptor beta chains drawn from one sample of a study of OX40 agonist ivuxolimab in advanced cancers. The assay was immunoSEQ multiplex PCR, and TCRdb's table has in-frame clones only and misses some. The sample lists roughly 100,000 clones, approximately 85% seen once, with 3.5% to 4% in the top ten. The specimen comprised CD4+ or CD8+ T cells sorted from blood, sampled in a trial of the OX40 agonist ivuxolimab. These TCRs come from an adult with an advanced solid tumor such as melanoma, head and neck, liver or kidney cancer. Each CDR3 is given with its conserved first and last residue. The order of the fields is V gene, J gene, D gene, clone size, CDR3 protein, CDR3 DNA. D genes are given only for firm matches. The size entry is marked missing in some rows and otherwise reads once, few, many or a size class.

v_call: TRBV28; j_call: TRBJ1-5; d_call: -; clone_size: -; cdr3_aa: CASTPRTGASNQPQHF; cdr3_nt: TGTGCCAGCACCCCCCGCACGGGGGCTAGCAATCAGCCCCAGCATTTT
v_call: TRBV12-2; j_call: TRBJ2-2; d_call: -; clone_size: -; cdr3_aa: CASPLGGSRRSSNTGELFF; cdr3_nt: TGTGCAAGTCCCCTAGGGGGTTCCAGAAGATCATCGAACACCGGGGAGCTGTTTTTT
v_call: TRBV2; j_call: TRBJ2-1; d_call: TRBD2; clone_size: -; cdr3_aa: CASSPLAGFGNEQFF; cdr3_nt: TGTGCCAGCAGTCCTCTAGCGGGGTTCGGCAATGAGCAGTTCTTC
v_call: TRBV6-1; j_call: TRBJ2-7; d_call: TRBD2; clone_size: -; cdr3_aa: CASSELAGWAYEQYF; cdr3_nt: TGTGCCAGCAGTGAATTAGCGGGTTGGGCCTACGAGCAGTACTTC
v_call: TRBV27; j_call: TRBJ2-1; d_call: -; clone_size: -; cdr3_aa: CASSPLDWKSNEQFF; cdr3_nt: TGTGCCAGCAGCCCCCTGGACTGGAAAAGCAATGAGCAGTTCTTC
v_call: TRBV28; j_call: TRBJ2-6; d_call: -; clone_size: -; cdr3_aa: CASTLLPGANVLTF; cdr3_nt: TGTGCCAGTACTCTACTCCCGGGGGCCAACGTCCTGACTTTC
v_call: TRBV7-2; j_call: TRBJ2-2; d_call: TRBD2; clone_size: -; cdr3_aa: CASSFSGTSTGELFF; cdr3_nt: TGTGCCAGCAGTTTTAGCGGGACTTCCACCGGGGAGCTGTTTTTT
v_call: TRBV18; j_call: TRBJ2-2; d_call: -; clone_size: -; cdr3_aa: CASSPGAGELFF; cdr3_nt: TGTGCCAGCTCACCAGGGGCCGGGGAGCTGTTTTTT
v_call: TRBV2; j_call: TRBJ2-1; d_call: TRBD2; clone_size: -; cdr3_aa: CASSVTSDHEQFF; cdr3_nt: TGTGCCAGCAGTGTGACTAGCGACCATGAGCAGTTCTTC
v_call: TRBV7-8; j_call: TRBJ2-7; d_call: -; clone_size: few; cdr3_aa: CASSLAPRDEQYF; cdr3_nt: TGTGCCAGCAGCTTAGCCCCACGGGACGAGCAGTACTTC
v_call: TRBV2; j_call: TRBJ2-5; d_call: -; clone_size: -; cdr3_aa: CASSVTRGQETQYF; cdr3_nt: TGTGCCAGCAGCGTTACTAGAGGCCAAGAGACCCAGTACTTC
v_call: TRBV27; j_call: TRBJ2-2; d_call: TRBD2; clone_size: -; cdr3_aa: CASSGSGSAGELFF; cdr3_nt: TGTGCCAGCAGTGGAAGCGGGAGCGCCGGGGAGCTGTTTTTT
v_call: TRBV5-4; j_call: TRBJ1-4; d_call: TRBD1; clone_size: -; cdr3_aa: CASSLDRATNEKLFF; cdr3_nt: TGTGCCAGCAGCTTAGACAGGGCAACTAATGAAAAACTGTTTTTT
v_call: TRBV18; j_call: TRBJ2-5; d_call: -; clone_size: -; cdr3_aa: CASSLLRDKAQETQYF; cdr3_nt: TGTGCCAGCTCACTTCTCCGGGACAAGGCCCAAGAGACCCAGTACTTC
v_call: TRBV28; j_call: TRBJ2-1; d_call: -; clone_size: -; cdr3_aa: CADRGGEQFF; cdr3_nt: TGTGCCGATCGGGGTGGCGAGCAGTTCTTC
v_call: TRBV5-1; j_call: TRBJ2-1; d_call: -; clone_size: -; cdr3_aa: CASSLSAGRNNEQFF; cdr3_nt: TGCGCCAGCAGCTTGAGTGCAGGGCGCAACAATGAGCAGTTCTTC